What follows are 16 T cell receptor beta chains derived from one specimen sequenced in a study of blood T cell repertoires in COVID-19 (TCRdb year 2020). Libraries were constructed by the immunoSEQ multiplex PCR assay. Drawn from immuneACCESS, this table holds only the in-frame rearrangements with V and J called that TCRdb kept. Clones are partly lost; checked studies trace under half to an unresolved V gene and leave the rest unexplained. For this sample there are about 51,000 clones; approximately 91% appear just once. Roughly 3% of the sample is in the top ten clones. Specimen: peripheral blood. The receptors stem from a man aged 45-65 years with active COVID-19.

This chain uses TRBV5-1 with TRBJ1-6, with TRBD1 matching 11 bases. With 3 bases clipped from V and 10 bases from J, the junction kept 18 bases outside the gene matches. This CDR3 contains 19 residues. Germline assignment: CDR1 SGHRS and CDR2 YFSETQ. The CDR3 spells CASSWAPRTGGAFRSPLHF. For the CDR3, the DNA is TGCGCCAGCAGCTGGGCTCCCCGGACAGGGGGCGCTTTTCGGTCACCCCTCCACTTT.

This chain connects TRBV27 to TRBJ1-2, with D possibly matching TRBD1 (6 bases). The V end was cut by 4 bases, the J end by 1 base, with 13 bases between. The germline V gene encodes CDR1 MNHEY and CDR2 SMNVEV (reference sequence). The CDR3 length is 15 residues. CDR3 sequence reads: CASSSRTDNNYGYTF. CDR3 nucleotide sequence: TGTGCCAGCAGTTCCCGGACAGATAATAACTATGGCTACACCTTC.

The CDR3 sequence is CASRGMRDAGYTF. In DNA, the CDR3 is TGTGCCAGCAGGGGTATGAGGGATGCTGGCTACACCTTC. V gene TRBV6-1 combines with J gene TRBJ1-2; D is unclear. The CDR3 loop spans 13 amino acids. The germline gives CDR1 MNHNS, CDR2 SASEGT. Trimming removed 6 bases from V and 7 bases from J, with 15 bases in between.

The chain recombines TRBV5-4 with TRBJ1-2; TRBD1 is a possible D gene (5 bases). Germline CDR1 SGHNT, CDR2 YYREEE (reference sequence). Trimming stripped 6 bases from V and 4 bases from J, with 22 bases between. The CDR3 loop spans 16 amino acids. The CDR3 sequence is CASTSGRGADFYGYTF. CDR3 nucleotides: TGTGCCAGCACCTCCGGGAGGGGCGCCGACTTCTATGGCTACACCTTC.

J is TRBJ2-2 and V is TRBV5-1; 7 bases map to TRBD1. Germline-derived CDR1 and CDR2 are SGHRS and YFSETQ. This CDR3 has 15 residues. V lost 0 bases, J lost 6 bases, and 5 bases stayed unmatched. This CDR3 reads CASSLGGQSAGELFF. DNA for the CDR3: TGCGCCAGCAGCTTGGGGGGACAGAGCGCCGGGGAGCTGTTTTTT. Drawing the rest from reference TRBV5-1 and TRBJ2-2, the complete variable domain is KAGVTQTPRYLIKTRGQQVTLSCSPISGHRSVSWYQQTPGQGLQFLFEYFSETQRNKGNFPGRFSGRQFSNSRSEMNVSTLELGDSALYLCASSLGGQSAGELFFGEGSRLTVL.

The chain uses TRBV7-2 and TRBJ2-1; D uncertain. The CDR3 is 18 amino acids. Between the trimmed V and J ends, which lost 0 bases and 0 bases, there was a span of 15 bases. CDR1 and CDR2 from the germline V gene are SGHTA and FQGNSA. CDR3 nucleotide sequence: TGTGCCAGCAGCTTAGCGCTCGGCTATTGGAGCTCCTACAATGAGCAGTTCTTC. It is translated as CASSLALGYWSSYNEQFF. Complete variable domain (other parts from reference TRBV7-2 and TRBJ2-1): GAGVSQSPSNKVTEKGKDVELRCDPISGHTALYWYRQSLGQGLEFLIYFQGNSAPDKSGLPSDRFSAERTGGSVSTLTIQRTQQEDSAVYLCASSLALGYWSSYNEQFFGPGTRLTVL.

CDR3 loop: CASRTSGTDTQYF. CDR3 nucleotides: TGTGCCAGCAGGACTAGCGGGACAGATACGCAGTATTTT. The rearrangement uses TRBV2 and TRBJ2-3, with 10 bases identical to TRBD2. V lost 6 bases to trimming and J lost 3 bases; unmatched junction nucleotides: 0. The CDR3 extends over 13 amino acids. Germline V gene data show CDR1 as SNHLY and CDR2 as FYNNEI.

This chain uses TRBV4-1 with TRBJ2-7; D not resolved. The V gene's germline CDR1 is MGHRA and CDR2 YSYEKL. The length of the CDR3 is 15 residues. Trimming shortened V by 0 bases and J by 3 bases, and 12 bases separated the two germline ends. The CDR3 here is CASSQEPGPGYEQYV. DNA for the CDR3: TGCGCCAGCAGCCAAGAGCCTGGGCCTGGCTACGAGCAGTACGTC.

The chain employs TRBV7-9 and TRBJ1-4; 7 positions agree with TRBD1. CDR1 and CDR2 (germline): SEHNR, FQNEAQ (reference sequence). After removal of 5 bases from V and 0 bases from J, the junction contained 6 bases not matched to a gene. The CDR3 extends over 16 amino acids. The CDR3 DNA follows: TGTGCCAGCAGCGGCGGGACAGTCACAACTAATGAAAAACTGTTTTTT. Translation gives CASSGGTVTTNEKLFF.

The chain is built from TRBV6-6 and TRBJ2-3; D is ambiguous. The germline V gene encodes CDR1 MNHNY and CDR2 SVGAGI (reference sequence). Between the trimmed V and J ends, which lost 5 bases and 6 bases, there was a span of 6 bases. CDR3 length equals 11 residues. The CDR3 loop is CASSPVDTQYF. The CDR3 DNA sequence: TGTGCCAGCAGTCCGGTGGATACGCAGTATTTT.

The chain joins TRBV11-3 to TRBJ2-2, with a weak D call TRBD1 (6 bases). The CDR3 consists of 18 residues. With 8 bases removed from V and 0 bases from J, the gap between germline ends came to 22 bases. Germline V gene lookup returns CDR1 SGHNT and CDR2 YENEEA. The CDR3 here is CASATSLWTDANTGELFF. DNA for the CDR3: TGTGCCAGCGCCACTTCGTTGTGGACAGACGCGAACACCGGGGAGCTGTTTTTT.

The rearrangement links TRBV11-2 to TRBJ2-2, with D unresolved. This CDR3 has 16 amino acids. Germline V gene sequence: CDR1 SGHAT, CDR2 FQNNGV. V dropped 5 bases and J dropped 2 bases, with 15 bases sitting between them. CDR3 in DNA: TGTGCCAGCAGCCGACTCCGGCCAGTCAACACCGGGGAGCTGTTTTTT. It codes for CASSRLRPVNTGELFF.

The V gene is TRBV5-1, the J gene TRBJ2-3; 9 bases fit TRBD2. CDR3 length: 14 residues. The germline V gene encodes CDR1 SGHRS and CDR2 YFSETQ. The junction had 8 bases not matched to a gene; V was cut back by 4 bases and J by 8 bases. The CDR3 reads CASSRGLAEVTQYF. CDR3 coding DNA: TGCGCCAGCAGCAGGGGACTAGCAGAGGTTACGCAGTATTTT.

The rearrangement uses TRBV7-2 and TRBJ2-6; no firm D call. The CDR3 has 16 residues. V lost 1 base, J lost 0 bases, and 7 bases lay in between. CDR1 and CDR2 (germline): SGHTA, FQGNSA. CDR3 DNA: TGTGCCAGCAGCTTAGTTCGGAGCTCTGGGGCCAACGTCCTGACTTTC. Translation gives CASSLVRSSGANVLTF.

The chain has TRBV5-5 and TRBJ2-7; 7 bases fit TRBD1. V gave up 4 bases and J gave up 2 bases; unmatched junction bases: 3. Germline loops: CDR1 SGHKS, CDR2 YYEKEE (reference sequence). The CDR3 extends over 13 amino acids. Here the CDR3 reads CASSRQGAYEQYF. The CDR3 region has the DNA TGTGCCAGCAGCCGACAGGGAGCCTACGAGCAGTACTTC.

The CDR3: CASSYGQGSTEAFF. The DNA of the CDR3 is TGTGCCAGCAGTTACGGACAGGGGAGTACTGAAGCTTTCTTT. This chain uses TRBV6-5 with TRBJ1-1; 9 bases match TRBD1. The CDR3 loop spans 14 amino acids. Trimming took 2 bases from V and 5 from J; bases not matched to a gene: 3. Germline V gives CDR1 MNHEY, CDR2 SVGAGI.